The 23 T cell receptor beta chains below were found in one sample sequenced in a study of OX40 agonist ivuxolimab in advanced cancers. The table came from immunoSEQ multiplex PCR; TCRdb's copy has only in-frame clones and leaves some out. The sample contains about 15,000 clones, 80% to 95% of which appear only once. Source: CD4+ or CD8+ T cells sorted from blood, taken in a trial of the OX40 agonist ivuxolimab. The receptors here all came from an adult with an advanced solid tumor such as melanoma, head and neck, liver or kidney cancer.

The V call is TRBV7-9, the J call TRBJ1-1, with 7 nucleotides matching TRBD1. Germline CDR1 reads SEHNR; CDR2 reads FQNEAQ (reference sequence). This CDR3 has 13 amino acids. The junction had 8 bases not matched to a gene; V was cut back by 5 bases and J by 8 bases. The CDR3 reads CASSLHQQGEAFF. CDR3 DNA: TGTGCCAGCAGCCTCCATCAACAGGGGGAAGCTTTCTTT.

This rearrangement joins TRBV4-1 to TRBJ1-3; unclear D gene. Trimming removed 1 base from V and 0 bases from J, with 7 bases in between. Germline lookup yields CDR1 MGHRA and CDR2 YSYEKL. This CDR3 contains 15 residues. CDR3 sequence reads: CASSQVRTSGNTIYF. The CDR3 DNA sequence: TGCGCCAGCAGCCAAGTCCGTACCTCTGGAAACACCATATATTTT.

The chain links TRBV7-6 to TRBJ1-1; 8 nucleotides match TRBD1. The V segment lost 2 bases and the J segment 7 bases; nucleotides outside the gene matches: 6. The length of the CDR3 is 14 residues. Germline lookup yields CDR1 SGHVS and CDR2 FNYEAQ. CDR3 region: CASSLTGGRDEAFF. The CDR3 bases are TGTGCCAGCAGCTTAACAGGGGGAAGGGATGAAGCTTTCTTT. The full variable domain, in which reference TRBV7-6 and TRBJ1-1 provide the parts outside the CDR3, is GAGVSQSPRYKVTKRGQDVALRCDPISGHVSLYWYRQALGQGPEFLTYFNYEAQQDKSGLPNDRFSAERPEGSISTLTIQRTEQRDSAMYRCASSLTGGRDEAFFGQGTRLTVV.

The CDR3 region is CASSLGGSSDSYNEQFF. The CDR3 DNA sequence: TGTGCCAGCAGCTTAGGGGGCTCTAGCGACTCTTACAATGAGCAGTTCTTC. The rearrangement links TRBV5-8 to TRBJ2-1, with a possible D match to TRBD1 (7 bases). This CDR3 spans 17 amino acids. V lost 2 bases to trimming and J lost 4 bases, with 19 bases between them. CDR1 SGHTS and CDR2 YDEGEE come from the germline V gene.

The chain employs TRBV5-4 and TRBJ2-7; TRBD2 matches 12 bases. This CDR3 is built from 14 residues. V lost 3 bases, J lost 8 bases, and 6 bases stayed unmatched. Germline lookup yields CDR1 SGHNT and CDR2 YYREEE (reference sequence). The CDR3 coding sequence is TGTGCCAGCAGCTCCTCGACTAGCGGGAGCAAGCAGTACTTC. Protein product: CASSSSTSGSKQYF. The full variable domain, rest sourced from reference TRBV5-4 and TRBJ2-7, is ETGVTQSPTHLIKTRGQQVTLRCSSQSGHNTVSWYQQALGQGPQFIFQYYREEENGRGNFPPRFSGLQFPNYSSELNVNALELDDSALYLCASSSSTSGSKQYFGPGTRLTVT.

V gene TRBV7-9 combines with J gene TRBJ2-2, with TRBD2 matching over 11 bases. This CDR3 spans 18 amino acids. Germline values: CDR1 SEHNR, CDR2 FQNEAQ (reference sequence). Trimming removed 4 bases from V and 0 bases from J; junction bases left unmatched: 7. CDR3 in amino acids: CASSSPTSGEANTGELFF. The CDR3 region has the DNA TGTGCCAGCAGCTCCCCGACTAGCGGGGAAGCGAACACCGGGGAGCTGTTTTTT.

The CDR3 here is CASSLPRGGNEQFF. In nucleotides, the CDR3 is TGTGCCAGCAGCTTACCGCGGGGGGGCAATGAGCAGTTCTTC. The V and J genes are TRBV7-6 and TRBJ2-1, with 9 positions matching TRBD2. Trimming cost V 2 bases and J 6 bases; bases outside gene matches: 2. CDR1 and CDR2 from the germline V gene are SGHVS and FNYEAQ. The CDR3 is made up of 14 amino acids.

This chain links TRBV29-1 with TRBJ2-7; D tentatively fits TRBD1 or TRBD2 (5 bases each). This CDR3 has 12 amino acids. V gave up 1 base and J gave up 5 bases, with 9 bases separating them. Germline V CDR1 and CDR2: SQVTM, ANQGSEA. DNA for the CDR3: TGCAGCGTTGAAGTGGGGGTGAACGAGCAGTACTTC. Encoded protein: CSVEVGVNEQYF.

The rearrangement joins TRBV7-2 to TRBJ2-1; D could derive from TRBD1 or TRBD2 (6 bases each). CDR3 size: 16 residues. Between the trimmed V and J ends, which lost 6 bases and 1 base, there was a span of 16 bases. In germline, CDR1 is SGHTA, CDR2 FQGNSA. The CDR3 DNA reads TGTGCCAGCAGACCAGGAGGGGGGCTGTCCTACAATGAGCAGTTCTTC. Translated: CASRPGGGLSYNEQFF.

DNA for the CDR3: TGTGCCAGCAGCCCATGGGACAGCAGGCGGGAGACCCAGTACTTC. Translated, it gives CASSPWDSRRETQYF. V and J are TRBV9 and TRBJ2-5, with 7 positions matching TRBD1. The CDR3 covers 15 residues. V shed 4 bases, J shed 5 bases, and the junction held 11 bases outside the gene matches. From germline, CDR1 is SGDLS and CDR2 YYNGEE.

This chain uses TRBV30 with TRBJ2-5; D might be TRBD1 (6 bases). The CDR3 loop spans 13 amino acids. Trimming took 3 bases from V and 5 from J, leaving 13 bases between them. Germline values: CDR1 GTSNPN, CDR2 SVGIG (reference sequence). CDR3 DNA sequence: TGTGCCTGGAGAGTCAGGGGTTACGAGACCCAGTACTTC. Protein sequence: CAWRVRGYETQYF.

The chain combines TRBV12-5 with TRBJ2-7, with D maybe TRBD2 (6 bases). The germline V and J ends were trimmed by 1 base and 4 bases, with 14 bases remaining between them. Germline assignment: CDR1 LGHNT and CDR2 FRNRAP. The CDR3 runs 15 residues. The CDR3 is CASGLDRGDLYEQYF. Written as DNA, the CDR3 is TGTGCTAGTGGTTTGGATCGTGGGGACTTATACGAGCAGTACTTC.

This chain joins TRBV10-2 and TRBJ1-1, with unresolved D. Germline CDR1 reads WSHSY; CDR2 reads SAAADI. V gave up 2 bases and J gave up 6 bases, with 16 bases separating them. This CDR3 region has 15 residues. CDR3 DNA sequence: TGCGCCAGCAGTGAGGTGGAGGGTGGAAAGGCTGAAGCTTTCTTT. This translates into CASSEVEGGKAEAFF.

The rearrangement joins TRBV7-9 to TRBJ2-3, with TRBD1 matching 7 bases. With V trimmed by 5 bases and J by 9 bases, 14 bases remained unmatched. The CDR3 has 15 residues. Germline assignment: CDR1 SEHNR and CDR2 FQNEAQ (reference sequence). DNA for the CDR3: TGTGCCAGCAGCGCGGACAGGTCCCCATTGGCGACGCAGTATTTT. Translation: CASSADRSPLATQYF.

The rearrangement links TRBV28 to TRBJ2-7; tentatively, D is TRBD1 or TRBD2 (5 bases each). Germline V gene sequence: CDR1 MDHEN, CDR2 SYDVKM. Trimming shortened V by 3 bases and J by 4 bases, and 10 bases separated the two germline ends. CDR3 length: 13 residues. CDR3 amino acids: CASSFTRGYEQYF. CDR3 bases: TGTGCCAGCAGTTTTACTAGGGGTTACGAGCAGTACTTC.

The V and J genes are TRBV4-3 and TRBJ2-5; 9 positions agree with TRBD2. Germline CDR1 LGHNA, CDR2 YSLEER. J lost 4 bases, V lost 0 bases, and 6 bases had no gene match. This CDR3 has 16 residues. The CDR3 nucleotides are TGCGCCAGCAGCCAAGATTTGCGGGGGGGCCCAGAGACCCAGTACTTC. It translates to CASSQDLRGGPETQYF.

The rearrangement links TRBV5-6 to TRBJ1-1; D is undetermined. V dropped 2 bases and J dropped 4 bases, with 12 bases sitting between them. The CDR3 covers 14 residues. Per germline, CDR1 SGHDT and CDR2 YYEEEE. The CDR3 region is CASSFGFAITEAFF. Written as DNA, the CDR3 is TGTGCCAGCAGCTTTGGTTTTGCGATCACTGAAGCTTTCTTT.

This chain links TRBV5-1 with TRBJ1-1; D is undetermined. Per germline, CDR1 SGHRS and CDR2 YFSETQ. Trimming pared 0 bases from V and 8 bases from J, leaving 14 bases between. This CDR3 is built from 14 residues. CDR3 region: CASSLGFGVTEAFF. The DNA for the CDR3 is TGCGCCAGCAGCTTGGGGTTTGGCGTGACGGAAGCTTTCTTT.

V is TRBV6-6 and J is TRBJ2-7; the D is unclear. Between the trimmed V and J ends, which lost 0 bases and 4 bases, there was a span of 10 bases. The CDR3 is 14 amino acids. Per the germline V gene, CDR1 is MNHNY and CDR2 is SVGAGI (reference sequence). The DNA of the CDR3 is TGTGCCAGCAGTTACTCGATCGCCAGTTACGAGCAGTACTTC. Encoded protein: CASSYSIASYEQYF.

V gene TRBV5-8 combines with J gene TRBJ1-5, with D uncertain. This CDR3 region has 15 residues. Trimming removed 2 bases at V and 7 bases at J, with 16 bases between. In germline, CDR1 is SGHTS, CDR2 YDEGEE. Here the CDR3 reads CASSLGLTARQPQHF. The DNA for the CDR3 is TGTGCCAGCAGCTTAGGACTCACGGCTCGCCAGCCCCAGCATTTT.

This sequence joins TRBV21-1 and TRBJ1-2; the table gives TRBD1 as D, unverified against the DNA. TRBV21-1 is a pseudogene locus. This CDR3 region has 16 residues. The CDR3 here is CASSSRPDRGGEGYTF. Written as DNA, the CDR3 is TGTGCCAGCAGCTCCCGCCCGGACAGGGGCGGAGAAGGCTACACCTTC.

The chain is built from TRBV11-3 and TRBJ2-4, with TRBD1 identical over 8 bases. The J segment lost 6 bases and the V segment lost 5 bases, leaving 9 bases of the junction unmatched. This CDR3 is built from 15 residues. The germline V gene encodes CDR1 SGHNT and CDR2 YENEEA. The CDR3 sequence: CASSARDRTSNIQYF. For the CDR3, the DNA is TGTGCCAGCAGCGCCCGGGACAGGACATCAAACATTCAGTACTTC.

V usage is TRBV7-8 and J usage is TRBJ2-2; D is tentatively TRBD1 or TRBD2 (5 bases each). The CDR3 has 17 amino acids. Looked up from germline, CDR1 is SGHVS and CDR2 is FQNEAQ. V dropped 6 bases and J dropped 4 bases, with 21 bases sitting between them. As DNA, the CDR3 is TGTGCCAGCAGGGGGCCGGGACCCACGTCCACCACCGGGGAGCTGTTTTTT. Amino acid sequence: CASRGPGPTSTTGELFF. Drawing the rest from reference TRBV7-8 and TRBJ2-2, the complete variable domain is GAGVSQSPRYKVAKRGQDVALRCDPISGHVSLFWYQQALGQGPEFLTYFQNEAQLDKSGLPSDRFFAERPEGSVSTLKIQRTQQEDSAVYLCASRGPGPTSTTGELFFGEGSRLTVL.